One sample yielded the 8 T cell receptor beta chains listed below, sequenced in a study. TCRdb passed the 5' RACE reads through MiXCR, listing each CDR3 protein once. The table shows around 10,000 distinct CDR3 sequences, with roughly 15% occurring only once. Treg sorting used a CD4+CD25+CD127-/low gate. Sequenced: Tregs sorted from blood. The receptors come from a female donor with breast cancer.

In this sample, this clonotype is medium-sized. This chain links TRBV27 with TRBJ1-1; D ambiguous. From germline, CDR1 is MNHEY and CDR2 SMNVEV (reference sequence). There are 14 residues in the CDR3. V was clipped by 2 bases and J by 0 bases, with 7 bases between them. This CDR3 is CASSLNGMNTEAFF. The CDR3 DNA follows: TGTGCCAGCAGTTTAAACGGCATGAACACTGAAGCTTTCTTT.

This clonotype was observed a handful of times. This sequence may be a read error, since a much larger clone differs from it by one base. J is TRBJ1-3 and V is TRBV10-3, with a weak D call TRBD1 (6 bases). CDR1 ENHRY and CDR2 SYGVKD come from the germline V gene. V was trimmed by 10 bases and J by 4 bases, leaving 14 bases between them. The CDR3 has 13 residues. For the CDR3, the DNA is TGTGCCAGAAAGGACAGTCAAGGAAACACCATATATTTT. It encodes CARKDSQGNTIYF.

Turning to this clonotype: Being one base from a much bigger clone, this may be a read error. V and J are TRBV7-9 and TRBJ2-1, with D possibly being TRBD1 or TRBD2 (7 bases each). This CDR3 has 17 residues. Between the trimmed V and J ends, which lost 8 bases and 6 bases, there was a span of 26 bases. Germline CDR1 reads SEHNR; CDR2 reads FQNEAQ (reference sequence). CDR3 region: CASLEGGRTSWVNEQFF. As DNA, the CDR3 is TGTGCCAGCCTGGAAGGGGGCCGGACTAGTTGGGTCAATGAGCAGTTCTTC.

In its sample, this clonotype is medium-sized. The chain joins TRBV10-1 to TRBJ2-3; D unclear. The V end lost 1 base, the J end lost 8 bases, and 10 bases lay between the germline ends. Germline lookup yields CDR1 WNHNN and CDR2 SYGVQD (reference sequence). The CDR3 is 13 amino acids. CDR3 amino acids: CASSEFPTGTQYF. The DNA for the CDR3 is TGCGCCAGCAGTGAGTTTCCTACCGGTACGCAGTATTTT.

The rearrangement joins TRBV5-1 to TRBJ1-1; unclear D gene. Trimming removed 3 bases at V and 2 bases at J, with 17 bases between. This CDR3 has 16 residues. Germline values: CDR1 SGHRS, CDR2 YFSETQ. The DNA of the CDR3 is TGCGCCAGCAGCTCGCAACCGAACACAAAAAACACTGAAGCTTTCTTT. Its protein is CASSSQPNTKNTEAFF.

This clonotype was detected only a few times. A read error is possible here, since a much larger clone lies one base away. This sequence joins TRBV5-4 and TRBJ2-5; D uncertain. The CDR3 extends over 13 amino acids. Per germline, CDR1 SGHNT and CDR2 YYREEE (reference sequence). CDR3 residues: CASESVQEETQDF. The CDR3, as DNA: TGTGCCAGCGAGTCAGTCCAGGAAGAGACCCAGGACTTC.

This clonotype counts as medium-sized (0.01 to 0.1%). The genes are TRBV9 and TRBJ2-1; TRBD2 matches 7 bases. V trimming: 0 bases; J trimming: 6 bases; junction bases outside the gene matches: 3. This CDR3 comprises 14 residues. Germline V CDR1 and CDR2: SGDLS, YYNGEE. The CDR3 DNA sequence: TGTGCCAGCAGCGTAGCTACGGGGGGCAATGAGCAGTTCTTC. This codes for CASSVATGGNEQFF. Together with reference TRBV9 and TRBJ2-1, the CDR3 gives the full variable domain: DSGVTQTPKHLITATGQRVTLRCSPRSGDLSVYWYQQSLDQGLQFLIQYYNGEERAKGNILERFSAQQFPDLHSELNLSSLELGDSALYFCASSVATGGNEQFFGPGTRLTVL.

In this sample, this clonotype turned up many times. The chain employs TRBV7-9 and TRBJ2-1; D not certain. The germline V gene encodes CDR1 SEHNR and CDR2 FQNEAQ (reference sequence). The CDR3 contains 15 residues. Trimming pared 5 bases from V and 8 bases from J, leaving 19 bases between. The CDR3 sequence: CASSPPFRFGDEQFF. CDR3 in DNA: TGTGCCAGCAGCCCCCCCTTTAGGTTTGGAGATGAGCAGTTCTTC.